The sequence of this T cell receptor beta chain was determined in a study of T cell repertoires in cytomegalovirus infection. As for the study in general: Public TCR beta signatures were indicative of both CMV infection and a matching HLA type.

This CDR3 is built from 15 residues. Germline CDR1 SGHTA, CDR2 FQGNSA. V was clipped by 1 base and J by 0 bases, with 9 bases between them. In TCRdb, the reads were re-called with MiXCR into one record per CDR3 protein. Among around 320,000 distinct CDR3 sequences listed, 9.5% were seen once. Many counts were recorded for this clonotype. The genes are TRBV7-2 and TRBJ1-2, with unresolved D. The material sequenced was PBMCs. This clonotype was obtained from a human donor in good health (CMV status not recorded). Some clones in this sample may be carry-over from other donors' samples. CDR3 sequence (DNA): TGTGCCAGCAGCTTAGACGGCGGAGCTAACTATGGCTACACCTTC. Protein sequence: CASSLDGGANYGYTF.